Reported below is one T cell receptor (beta chain). The data were produced by immunoSEQ multiplex PCR, yet TCRdb's version contains in-frame clones alone and is incomplete. This sample yields about 110,000 clones, of which approximately 90% are seen a single time; 0.27% belongs to the top ten. The source of the sample is a study of OX40 agonist ivuxolimab in advanced cancers. Study background: Patients got intravenous ivuxolimab at 0.01 to 10 mg/kg every 2 weeks.

If patients had autoimmune disease history or systemic immunosuppression, they were excluded. Germline-derived CDR1 and CDR2 are SGHRS and YFSETQ. Trimming cost V 0 bases and J 1 base, with 8 bases left between them. The CDR3 has 16 residues. The sequencing used CD4+ or CD8+ T cells sorted from blood, collected in a trial of the OX40 agonist ivuxolimab. This chain links TRBV5-1 with TRBJ2-6; D possibly corresponds to TRBD1 (6 bases). This receptor was identified in an adult with an advanced solid tumor such as melanoma, head and neck, liver or kidney cancer. CDR3 residues: CASSLVTGSGANVLTF. The CDR3 DNA follows: TGCGCCAGCAGCTTGGTAACAGGGTCTGGGGCCAACGTCCTGACTTTC.